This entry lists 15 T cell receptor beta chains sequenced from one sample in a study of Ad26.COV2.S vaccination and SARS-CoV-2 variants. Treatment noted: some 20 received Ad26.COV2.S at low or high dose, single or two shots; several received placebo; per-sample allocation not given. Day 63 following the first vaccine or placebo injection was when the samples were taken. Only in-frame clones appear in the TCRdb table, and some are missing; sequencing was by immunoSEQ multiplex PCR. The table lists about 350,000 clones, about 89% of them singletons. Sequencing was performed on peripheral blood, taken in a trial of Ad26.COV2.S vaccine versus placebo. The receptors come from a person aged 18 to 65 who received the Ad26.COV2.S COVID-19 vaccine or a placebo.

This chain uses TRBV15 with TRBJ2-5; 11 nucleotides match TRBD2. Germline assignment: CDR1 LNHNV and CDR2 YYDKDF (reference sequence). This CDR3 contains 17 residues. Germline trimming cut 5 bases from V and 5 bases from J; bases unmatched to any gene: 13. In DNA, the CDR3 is TGTGCCACCAGCTCGCCTCTTACTAGCGGGAGTGGGGAGACCCAGTACTTC. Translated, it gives CATSSPLTSGSGETQYF.

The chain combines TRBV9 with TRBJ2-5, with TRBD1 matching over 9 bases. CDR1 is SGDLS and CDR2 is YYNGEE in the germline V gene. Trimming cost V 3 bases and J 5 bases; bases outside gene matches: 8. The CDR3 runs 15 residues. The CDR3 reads CASSAFSGQGETQYF. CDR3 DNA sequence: TGTGCCAGCAGCGCCTTCTCGGGACAGGGTGAGACCCAGTACTTC.

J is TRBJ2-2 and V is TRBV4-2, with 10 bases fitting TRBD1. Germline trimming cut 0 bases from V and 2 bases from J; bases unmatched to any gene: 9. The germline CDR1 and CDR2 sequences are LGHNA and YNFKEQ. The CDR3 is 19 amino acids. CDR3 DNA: TGTGCCAGCAGCCAAGATCCTGACAGGGGGCAGGTCAACACCGGGGAGCTGTTTTTT. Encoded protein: CASSQDPDRGQVNTGELFF.

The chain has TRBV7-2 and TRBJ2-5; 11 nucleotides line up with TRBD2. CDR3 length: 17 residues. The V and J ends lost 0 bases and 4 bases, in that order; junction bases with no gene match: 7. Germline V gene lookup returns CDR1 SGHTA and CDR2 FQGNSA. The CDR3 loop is CASSLAMITSGRETQYF. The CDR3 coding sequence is TGTGCCAGCAGCTTAGCGATGATTACTAGCGGGAGAGAGACCCAGTACTTC.

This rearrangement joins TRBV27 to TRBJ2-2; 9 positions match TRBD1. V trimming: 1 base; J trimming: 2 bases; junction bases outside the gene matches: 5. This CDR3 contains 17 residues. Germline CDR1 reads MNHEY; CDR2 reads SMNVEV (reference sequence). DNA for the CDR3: TGTGCCAGCAGTTTATGGGGACAGGGACTCAACACCGGGGAGCTGTTTTTT. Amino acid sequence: CASSLWGQGLNTGELFF.

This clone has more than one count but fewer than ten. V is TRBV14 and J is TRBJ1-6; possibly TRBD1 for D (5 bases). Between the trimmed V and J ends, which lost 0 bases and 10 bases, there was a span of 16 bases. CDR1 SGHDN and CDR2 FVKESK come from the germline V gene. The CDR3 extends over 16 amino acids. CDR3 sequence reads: CASSQDLGSGRSPLHF. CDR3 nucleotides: TGTGCCAGCAGCCAAGATCTAGGGTCGGGGCGGTCACCCCTCCACTTT.

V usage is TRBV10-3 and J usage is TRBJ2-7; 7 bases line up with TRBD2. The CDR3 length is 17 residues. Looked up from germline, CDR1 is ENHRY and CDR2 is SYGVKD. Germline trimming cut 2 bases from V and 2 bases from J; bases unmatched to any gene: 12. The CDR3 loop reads CAISEPGGGSSAYEQYF. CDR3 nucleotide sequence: TGTGCCATCAGTGAGCCCGGGGGAGGGAGTTCGGCCTACGAGCAGTACTTC.

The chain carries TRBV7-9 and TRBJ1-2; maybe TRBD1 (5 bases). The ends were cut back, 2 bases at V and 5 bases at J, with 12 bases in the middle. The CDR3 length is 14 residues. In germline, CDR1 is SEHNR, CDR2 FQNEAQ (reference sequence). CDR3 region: CASSLSGGEYGYTF. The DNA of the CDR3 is TGTGCCAGCAGCTTATCGGGGGGAGAGTATGGCTACACCTTC.

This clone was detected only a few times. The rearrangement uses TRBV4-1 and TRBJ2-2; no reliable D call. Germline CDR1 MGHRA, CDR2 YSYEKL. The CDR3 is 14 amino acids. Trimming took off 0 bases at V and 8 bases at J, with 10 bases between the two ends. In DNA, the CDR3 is TGCGCCAGCAGCCAAGATCGGGCTGGGGGGGAGCTGTTTTTT. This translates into CASSQDRAGGELFF.

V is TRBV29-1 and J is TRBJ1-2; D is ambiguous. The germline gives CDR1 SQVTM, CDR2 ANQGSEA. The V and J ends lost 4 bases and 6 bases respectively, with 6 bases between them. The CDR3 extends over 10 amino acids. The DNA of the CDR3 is TGCAGCGTTGGGCATAATGGCTACACCTTC. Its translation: CSVGHNGYTF.

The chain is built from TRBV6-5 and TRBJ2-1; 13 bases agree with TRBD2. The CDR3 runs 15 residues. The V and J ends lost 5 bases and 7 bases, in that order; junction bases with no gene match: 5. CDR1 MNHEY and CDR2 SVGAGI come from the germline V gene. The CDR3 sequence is CASSRTSGSRNEQFF. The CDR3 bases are TGTGCCAGCAGTCGGACTAGCGGGAGTCGAAATGAGCAGTTCTTC.

This CDR3 reads CASSKGAGEQFF. CDR3 coding DNA: TGTGCCAGCAGCAAGGGGGCCGGTGAGCAGTTCTTC. This chain uses TRBV6-2 or TRBV6-3 with TRBJ2-1; 7 nucleotides agree with TRBD1. Trimming cost V 6 bases and J 9 bases; bases outside gene matches: 5. Germline assignment: CDR1 MNHEY and CDR2 SVGEGT. This CDR3 is built from 12 residues.

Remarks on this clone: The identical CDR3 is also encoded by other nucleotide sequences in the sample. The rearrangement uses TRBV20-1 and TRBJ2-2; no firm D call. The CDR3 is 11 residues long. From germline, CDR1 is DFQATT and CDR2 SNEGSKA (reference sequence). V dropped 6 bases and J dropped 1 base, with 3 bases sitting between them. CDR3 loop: CSAKNTGELFF. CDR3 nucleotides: TGCAGTGCCAAGAACACCGGGGAGCTGTTTTTT.

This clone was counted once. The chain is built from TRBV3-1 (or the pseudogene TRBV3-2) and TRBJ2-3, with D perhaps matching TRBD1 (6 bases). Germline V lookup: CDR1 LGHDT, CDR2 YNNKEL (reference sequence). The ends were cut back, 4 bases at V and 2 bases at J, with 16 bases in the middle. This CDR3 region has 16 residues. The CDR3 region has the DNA TGTGCCAGCAGCCCGCCCAGGACAGCGAACACAGATACGCAGTATTTT. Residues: CASSPPRTANTDTQYF.

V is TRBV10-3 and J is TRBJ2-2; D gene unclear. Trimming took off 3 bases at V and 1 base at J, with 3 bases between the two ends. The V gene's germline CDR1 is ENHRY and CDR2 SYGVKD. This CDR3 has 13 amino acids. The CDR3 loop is CAISELNTGELFF. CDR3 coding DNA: TGTGCCATCAGTGAACTGAACACCGGGGAGCTGTTTTTT.